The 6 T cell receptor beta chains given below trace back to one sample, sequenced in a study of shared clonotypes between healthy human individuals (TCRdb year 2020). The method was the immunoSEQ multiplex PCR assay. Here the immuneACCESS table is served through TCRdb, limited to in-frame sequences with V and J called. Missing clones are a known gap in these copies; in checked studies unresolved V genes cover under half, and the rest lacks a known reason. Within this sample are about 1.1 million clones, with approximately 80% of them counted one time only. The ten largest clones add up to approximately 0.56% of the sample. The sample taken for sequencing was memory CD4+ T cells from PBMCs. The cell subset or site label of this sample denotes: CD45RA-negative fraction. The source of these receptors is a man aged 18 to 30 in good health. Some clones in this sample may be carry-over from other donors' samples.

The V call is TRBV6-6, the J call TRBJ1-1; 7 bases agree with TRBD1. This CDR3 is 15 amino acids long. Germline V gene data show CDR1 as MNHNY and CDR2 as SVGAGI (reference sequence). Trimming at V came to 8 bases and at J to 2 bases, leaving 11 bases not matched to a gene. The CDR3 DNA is TGTGCCAGCTATAGAACCGGGACAGTAAACACTGAAGCTTTCTTT. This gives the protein CASYRTGTVNTEAFF.

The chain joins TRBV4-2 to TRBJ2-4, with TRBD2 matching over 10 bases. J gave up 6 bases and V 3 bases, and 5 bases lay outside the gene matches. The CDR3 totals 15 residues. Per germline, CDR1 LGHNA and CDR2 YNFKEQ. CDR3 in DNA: TGTGCCAGCAGCCAGCTAGCGGGAGAGGGAAACATTCAGTACTTC. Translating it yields CASSQLAGEGNIQYF.

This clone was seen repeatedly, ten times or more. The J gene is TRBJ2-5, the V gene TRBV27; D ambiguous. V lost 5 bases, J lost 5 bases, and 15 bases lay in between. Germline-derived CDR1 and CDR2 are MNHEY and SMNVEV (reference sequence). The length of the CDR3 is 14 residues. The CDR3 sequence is CASSAQYTRETQYF. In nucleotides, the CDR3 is TGTGCCAGCAGTGCCCAATATACTCGGGAGACCCAGTACTTC.

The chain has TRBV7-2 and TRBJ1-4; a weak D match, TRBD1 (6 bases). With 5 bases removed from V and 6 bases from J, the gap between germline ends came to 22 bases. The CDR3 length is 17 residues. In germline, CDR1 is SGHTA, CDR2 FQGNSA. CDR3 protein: CASSPISLQGGYEKLFF. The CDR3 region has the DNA TGTGCCAGCAGCCCTATCTCCCTACAGGGTGGATATGAAAAACTGTTTTTT.

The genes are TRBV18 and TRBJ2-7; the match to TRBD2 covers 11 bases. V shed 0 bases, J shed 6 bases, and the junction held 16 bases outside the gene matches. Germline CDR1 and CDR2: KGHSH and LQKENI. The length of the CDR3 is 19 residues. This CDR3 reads CASSPPTISLLAGVSEQYF. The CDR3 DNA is TGTGCCAGCTCACCACCAACGATCTCCCTACTAGCGGGAGTATCCGAGCAGTACTTC.

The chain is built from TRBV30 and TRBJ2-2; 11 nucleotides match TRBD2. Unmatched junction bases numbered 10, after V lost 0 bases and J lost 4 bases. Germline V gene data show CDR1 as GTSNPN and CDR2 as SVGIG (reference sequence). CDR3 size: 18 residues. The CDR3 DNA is TGTGCCTGGAGTGTACGCCGATCGGGACTAGCGGTCACCGGGGAGCTGTTTTTT. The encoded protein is CAWSVRRSGLAVTGELFF.